The 2 T cell receptor beta chains below were found in one sample sequenced in a study of T cell responses to AZD1222 COVID-19 vaccine. Clones were sequenced by immunoSEQ multiplex PCR, and TCRdb holds only the in-frame ones, with some missing. The sample carries some 74,000 clones, 70% to 90% recorded once. The input for sequencing was peripheral blood, taken 28 days after the second AZD1222 dose. These receptors were collected from an adult who received the AZD1222 COVID-19 vaccine.

This chain connects TRBV4-2 to TRBJ1-1, with 7 bases that match TRBD1. Germline V gene data show CDR1 as LGHNA and CDR2 as YNFKEQ. CDR3 size: 18 residues. The V gene end was trimmed by 2 bases and the J gene end by 3 bases; junction bases not matched to a gene: 15. The CDR3 reads CASSQTSEYDRVDTEAFF. The CDR3, as DNA: TGTGCCAGCAGCCAAACATCGGAATACGACAGGGTGGACACTGAAGCTTTCTTT.

V usage is TRBV6-5 and J usage is TRBJ2-1; 9 bases fit TRBD1. Germline-derived CDR1 and CDR2 are MNHEY and SVGAGI. The trim removed 3 bases at V and 6 bases at J, leaving 9 bases unmatched. The CDR3 consists of 16 residues. CDR3: CASSYIPGTGSNEQFF. CDR3 coding DNA: TGTGCCAGCAGTTATATTCCCGGGACAGGGAGCAATGAGCAGTTCTTC.